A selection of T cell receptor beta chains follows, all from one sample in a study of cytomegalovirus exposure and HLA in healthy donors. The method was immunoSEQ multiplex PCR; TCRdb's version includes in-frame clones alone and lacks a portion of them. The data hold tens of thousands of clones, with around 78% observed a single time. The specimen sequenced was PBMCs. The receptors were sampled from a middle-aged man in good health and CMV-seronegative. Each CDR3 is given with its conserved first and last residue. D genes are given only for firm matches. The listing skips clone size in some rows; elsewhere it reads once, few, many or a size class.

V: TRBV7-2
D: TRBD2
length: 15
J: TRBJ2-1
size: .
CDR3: CASSRQTGTNNEQFF
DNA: TGTGCCAGCAGCCGACAGACCGGGACTAACAATGAGCAGTTCTTC

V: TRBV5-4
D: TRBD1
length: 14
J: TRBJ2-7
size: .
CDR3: CASSYGTGLYEQYF
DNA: TGTGCCAGCAGCTACGGGACAGGGCTTTACGAGCAGTACTTC

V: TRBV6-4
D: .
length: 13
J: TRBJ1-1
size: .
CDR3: CASSKIEGTEAFF
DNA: TGTGCCAGCAGTAAGATTGAGGGCACTGAAGCTTTCTTT

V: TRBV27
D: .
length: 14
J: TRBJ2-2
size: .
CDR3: CASSTLTATGELFF
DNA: TGTGCCAGCAGTACGCTTACTGCCACCGGGGAGCTGTTTTTT

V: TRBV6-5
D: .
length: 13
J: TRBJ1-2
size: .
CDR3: CASSSPPGQRYTF
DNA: TGTGCCAGCAGTTCCCCCCCGGGACAACGCTACACCTTC

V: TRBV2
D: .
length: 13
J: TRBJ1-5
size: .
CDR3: CASSELEASPQHF
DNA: TGTGCCAGCAGTGAATTGGAGGCATCTCCCCAGCATTTT

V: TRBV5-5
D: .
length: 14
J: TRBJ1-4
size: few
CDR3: CASSLPPVNEKLFF
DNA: TGTGCCAGCAGCTTGCCACCGGTGAATGAAAAACTGTTTTTT

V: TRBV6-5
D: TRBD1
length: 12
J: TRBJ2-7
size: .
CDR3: CASSFRGFEQYF
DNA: TGTGCCAGCAGTTTCAGGGGGTTCGAGCAGTACTTC

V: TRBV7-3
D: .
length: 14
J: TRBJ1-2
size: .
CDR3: CASSLQGANYGYTF
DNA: TGTGCCAGCAGCCTACAGGGAGCTAACTATGGCTACACCTTC

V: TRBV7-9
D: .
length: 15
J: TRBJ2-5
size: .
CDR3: CASSYRQGGQETQYF
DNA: TGTGCCAGCAGTTATCGACAGGGAGGACAAGAGACCCAGTACTTC

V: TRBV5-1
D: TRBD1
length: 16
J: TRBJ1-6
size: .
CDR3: CASSRGDSTYNSPLHF
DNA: TGCGCCAGCAGCCGTGGGGACAGCACTTATAATTCACCCCTCCACTTT

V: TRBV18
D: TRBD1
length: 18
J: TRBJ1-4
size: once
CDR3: CASSPLQGAGATNEKLFF
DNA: TGTGCCAGCTCACCACTACAGGGGGCAGGAGCAACTAATGAAAAACTGTTTTTT

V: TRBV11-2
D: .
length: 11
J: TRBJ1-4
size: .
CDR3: CASSLRVKLFF
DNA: TGTGCCAGCAGCTTGAGGGTTAAACTGTTTTTT

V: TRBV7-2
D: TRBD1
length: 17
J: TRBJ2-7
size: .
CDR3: CASRGSRAGGSSYEQYF
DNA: TGTGCCAGCAGGGGCAGCAGAGCAGGGGGTAGCTCCTACGAGCAGTACTTC

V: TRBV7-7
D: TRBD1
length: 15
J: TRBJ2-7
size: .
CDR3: CASSPGQGERYEQYF
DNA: TGTGCTAGCAGCCCAGGACAGGGAGAACGGTACGAGCAGTACTTC

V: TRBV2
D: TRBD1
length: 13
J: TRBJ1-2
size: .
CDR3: CASNTQGDAGYTF
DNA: TGTGCCAGCAATACCCAGGGGGATGCGGGCTACACCTTC

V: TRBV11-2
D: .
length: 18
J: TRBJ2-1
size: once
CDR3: CASSSGLGGASSYNEQFF
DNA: TGTGCCAGCAGTTCAGGGTTGGGCGGGGCGAGCTCCTACAATGAGCAGTTCTTC

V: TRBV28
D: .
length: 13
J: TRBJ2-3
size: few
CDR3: CASSRDNTDTQYF
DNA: TGTGCCAGCAGCAGGGACAACACAGATACGCAGTATTTT

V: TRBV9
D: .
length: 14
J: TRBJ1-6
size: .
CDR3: CASSVTDVNSPLHF
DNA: TGTGCCAGCAGCGTGACAGATGTAAATTCACCCCTCCACTTT

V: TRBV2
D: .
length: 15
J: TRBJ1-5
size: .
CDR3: CASRDGGGDNQPQHF
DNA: TGTGCCAGCAGGGATGGCGGGGGTGACAATCAGCCCCAGCATTTT

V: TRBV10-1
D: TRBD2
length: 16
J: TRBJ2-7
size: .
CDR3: CASSALGLAGGYEQYF
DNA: TGCGCCAGCAGCGCCCTGGGACTAGCGGGGGGATACGAGCAGTACTTC